One and the same sample provided the 29 T cell receptor beta chains below, sequenced in a study of blood T cells in healthy people across ages. A J-beta primer mix and a sample-barcoded 5' primer were used in a second PCR of roughly 7 to 12 cycles. TCRdb analysed the 5' RACE reads with MiXCR anew, one entry per CDR3 protein. The repertoire includes fewer than 1,000,000 distinct CDR3 sequences, about 42% of them detected once, and about a sixth sits in the top ten. Sequencing was carried out using blood. The receptors come from a man older than 75 in good health.

This chain links TRBV2 with TRBJ2-7; D may be TRBD1 (7 bases). CDR1 is SNHLY and CDR2 is FYNNEI in the germline V gene. This CDR3 is built from 13 residues. Trimming removed 7 bases at V and 8 bases at J, with 18 bases between. DNA of the CDR3: TGTGCCAGCACTAGGCGGGACAGCACACAGCAGTACTTC. Translating it yields CASTRRDSTQQYF.

This clonotype was recorded a few times. The chain is built from TRBV30 and TRBJ2-7, with D uncertain. Trimming shortened V by 2 bases and J by 7 bases, and 9 bases separated the two germline ends. Germline CDR1 GTSNPN, CDR2 SVGIG (reference sequence). This CDR3 region has 11 residues. DNA of the CDR3: TGTGCCTGGAGTAGAGCTCGAGAGCAGTACTTC. Its protein is CAWSRAREQYF.

Many counts were recorded for this clonotype. A junction end diverges from the germline sequence, so it may reflect a read error. This rearrangement joins TRBV7-2 to TRBJ2-7; 8 bases agree with TRBD2. The germline V gene has CDR1 SGHTA and CDR2 FQGNSA. The CDR3 is made up of 15 amino acids. CDR3 bases: TGTGCCAGCACCTTAGGGGCGGGAGGAGTCGGCGAGCAGTACTTC. It encodes CASTLGAGGVGEQYF.

This clonotype appeared once. The V and J genes are TRBV29-1 and TRBJ1-3, with a weak D call TRBD1 (5 bases). The CDR3 covers 15 residues. Trimming took 6 bases from V and 1 from J, leaving 16 bases between them. Germline loops: CDR1 SQVTM, CDR2 ANQGSEA. The DNA of the CDR3 is TGCAGCGTGCTGACAGAGTCAAGATCTGGAAACACCATATATTTT. This translates into CSVLTESRSGNTIYF.

The chain carries TRBV19 and TRBJ2-7, with D unresolved. Trimming pared 2 bases from V and 7 bases from J, leaving 9 bases between. The CDR3 runs to 12 residues. Germline lookup yields CDR1 LNHDA and CDR2 SQIVND (reference sequence). The CDR3 DNA follows: TGTGCCAGTAGTATATCTGACAAGGAGCAGTACTTC. Its translation: CASSISDKEQYF.

This chain links TRBV7-2 with TRBJ1-4; a possible D gene is TRBD1 (6 bases). This CDR3 is built from 17 residues. Germline V CDR1 and CDR2: SGHTA, FQGNSA. V was clipped by 5 bases and J by 0 bases, with 16 bases between them. The CDR3 protein is CASSPLARGATNEKLFF. DNA of the CDR3: TGTGCCAGCAGCCCCCTGGCGAGGGGGGCAACTAATGAAAAACTGTTTTTT. The full variable domain, its missing parts supplied by reference TRBV7-2 and TRBJ1-4, is GAGVSQSPSNKVTEKGKDVELRCDPISGHTALYWYRQSLGQGLEFLIYFQGNSAPDKSGLPSDRFSAERTGGSVSTLTIQRTQQEDSAVYLCASSPLARGATNEKLFFGSGTQLSVL.

The J gene is TRBJ2-5, the V gene TRBV7-2; TRBD2 matches at 8 bases. This CDR3 contains 17 residues. Per germline, CDR1 SGHTA and CDR2 FQGNSA. V was clipped by 1 base and J by 0 bases; unmatched bases: 7. The chain's CDR3 is CASSLVGGRRYQETQYF. In DNA form, the CDR3 reads TGTGCCAGCAGCTTAGTGGGCGGGAGGCGGTACCAAGAGACCCAGTACTTC.

The chain links TRBV7-9 to TRBJ1-2; D is possibly TRBD1 (5 bases). CDR3 length equals 13 residues. The germline V gene encodes CDR1 SEHNR and CDR2 FQNEAQ (reference sequence). The V gene lost 1 base and the J gene lost 8 bases, with 11 bases spanning the gap. CDR3 region: CASSLGGVGGYTF. Here the CDR3 DNA reads TGTGCCAGCAGCTTAGGAGGGGTTGGGGGCTACACCTTC.

The gene calls are TRBV5-1 and TRBJ2-7; D remains ambiguous. Germline V lookup: CDR1 SGHRS, CDR2 YFSETQ. CDR3 length: 15 amino acids. V was cut by 0 bases and J by 4 bases, with 14 bases left in between. Here the CDR3 DNA reads TGCGCCAGCAGCTTGGAAGGCGTGAGCGTGTACGAGCAGTACTTC. Encoded protein: CASSLEGVSVYEQYF.

This sequence joins TRBV27 and TRBJ1-2, with 8 positions matching TRBD1. The CDR3 is 14 residues long. CDR1 and CDR2 from the germline V gene are MNHEY and SMNVEV (reference sequence). V dropped 6 bases and J dropped 3; count of bases not matched to a gene: 6. CDR3 nucleotide sequence: TGTGCCAGCAGACCTCGACAGGGGTACTATGGCTACACCTTC. Encoded protein: CASRPRQGYYGYTF.

As for this clonotype: Here the CDR3 omits its conserved ending phenylalanine or tryptophan, so a read error is the likely source. This chain connects TRBV6-5 to TRBJ2-4; 8 bases match TRBD1. CDR3 length equals 13 residues. The germline V gene has CDR1 MNHEY and CDR2 SVGAGI. V shed 2 bases and J 13 bases; nucleotides not matched to a gene: 7. The CDR3 sequence is CASSYSTGGEQYL. In nucleotides, the CDR3 is TGTGCCAGCAGTTACAGTACAGGGGGTGAGCAGTACTTA.

This clonotype was found once. This sequence joins TRBV20-1 and TRBJ2-1; D is ambiguous. Germline V CDR1 and CDR2: DFQATT, SNEGSKA (reference sequence). This CDR3 has 16 residues. Trimming removed 3 bases from V and 0 bases from J, with 15 bases in between. The CDR3 reads CSASAHRLNSYNEQFF. The DNA for the CDR3 is TGCAGTGCTAGTGCTCATCGACTTAACTCCTACAATGAGCAGTTCTTC.

The chain carries TRBV12-3 or TRBV12-4 and TRBJ2-7; D is possibly TRBD1 (6 bases). CDR3 length: 12 amino acids. Trimming removed 6 bases at V and 4 bases at J, with 10 bases between. This CDR3 reads CASRLGAYEQYF. CDR3 in DNA: TGTGCCAGCAGATTGGGGGCATACGAGCAGTACTTC.

CDR3 protein: CASSLLGGDQETQYF. DNA of the CDR3: TGCGCCAGCAGCTTGCTAGGGGGGGACCAAGAGACCCAGTACTTC. The chain carries TRBV5-1 and TRBJ2-5; tentative D call: TRBD2 (7 bases). Trimming cost V 1 base and J 0 bases, with 10 bases left between them. Germline V gives CDR1 SGHRS, CDR2 YFSETQ. The CDR3 is 15 residues long.

Turning to this clonotype: At one end, the junction sequence differs from germline, possibly due to a read error. V gene TRBV29-1 combines with J gene TRBJ2-1, with TRBD2 as a possible D gene (7 bases). This CDR3 spans 16 amino acids. The germline V gene has CDR1 SQVTM and CDR2 ANQGSEA. The CDR3 sequence is CSVVFWEGGSYDEQFF. CDR3 sequence (DNA): TGCAGCGTTGTTTTTTGGGAGGGGGGATCCTACGATGAGCAGTTCTTC.

As concerns this clonotype: A much larger clone lies one base from this, so it may be a read error. The chain uses TRBV4-2 and TRBJ2-1, with 9 bases matching TRBD2. Germline V gene data show CDR1 as LGHNA and CDR2 as YNFKEQ. CDR3 length equals 16 residues. CDR3 protein: CTSSQEVGSGSAEQFF. The CDR3, as DNA: TGTACCAGCAGCCAAGAGGTGGGTAGCGGGAGTGCTGAGCAGTTCTTC.

This chain uses TRBV4-3 with TRBJ2-1, with 11 positions matching TRBD2. The V gene end was trimmed by 4 bases and the J gene end by 12 bases; junction bases not matched to a gene: 11. Germline CDR1 and CDR2: LGHNA and YSLEER. CDR3 size: 15 residues. CDR3 residues: CASSRRLAGNYGQFF. The CDR3 coding sequence is TGCGCCAGCAGCCGCCGACTAGCGGGGAACTACGGGCAGTTCTTC.

A few counts support this clonotype. This chain uses TRBV11-2 with TRBJ1-6; TRBD1 matches at 7 bases. Germline CDR1 SGHAT, CDR2 FQNNGV. V gave up 1 base and J gave up 8 bases; unmatched junction bases: 5. This CDR3 spans 15 amino acids. CDR3 protein: CASSLGTGRDSPLHF. The CDR3 DNA reads as TGTGCCAGCAGCTTAGGGACAGGCCGAGATTCACCCCTCCACTTT.

This chain joins TRBV20-1 and TRBJ1-1; D is uncertain. This CDR3 comprises 15 residues. V shed 5 bases and J shed 0 bases, with 16 bases lying between them. Germline CDR1 reads DFQATT; CDR2 reads SNEGSKA (reference sequence). DNA for the CDR3: TGCAGTGCTCCCCGAAACGAGATCCTGAACACTGAAGCTTTCTTT. Its protein is CSAPRNEILNTEAFF.

This chain connects TRBV29-1 to TRBJ2-5; D gene ambiguous. Germline CDR1 and CDR2: SQVTM and ANQGSEA. Deletions cut 2 bases from V and 11 bases from J, with 15 bases between. The CDR3 sequence is 12 residues long. The CDR3 reads CSVEIGTGEQYF. The CDR3 DNA reads TGCAGCGTTGAAATAGGAACCGGTGAGCAGTACTTC.

Here the CDR3 DNA reads TGCGCCAGCAGCCCTCTGACAGGGGCGCGGACTAGCCAAGAGACCCAGTACTTC. It translates to CASSPLTGARTSQETQYF. The chain links TRBV5-1 to TRBJ2-5; a possible D gene is TRBD1 (8 bases). This CDR3 spans 18 amino acids. Germline values: CDR1 SGHRS, CDR2 YFSETQ. With 4 bases removed from V and 1 base from J, the gap between germline ends came to 23 bases.

The chain links TRBV6-5 to TRBJ2-1, with no clear D. From germline, CDR1 is MNHEY and CDR2 SVGAGI. The CDR3 is 14 amino acids. V was shortened by 5 bases and J by 0 bases, with 8 bases between the two germline ends. CDR3: CASSISVSYNEQFF. In nucleotides, the CDR3 is TGTGCCAGCAGTATCTCCGTCTCCTACAATGAGCAGTTCTTC.

A word on this clonotype: Given the absence of the conserved phenylalanine or tryptophan at the CDR3 end, a read error is likely. The genes are TRBV10-3 and TRBJ2-7, with 9 bases aligning to TRBD1. Per germline, CDR1 ENHRY and CDR2 SYGVKD. V trimming: 4 bases; J trimming: 3 bases; junction bases outside the gene matches: 7. This CDR3 spans 15 amino acids. DNA of the CDR3: TGTGCCATCAGTGCTCATGGGGACAGGGTCTACGAGCAGTACTCC. Protein product: CAISAHGDRVYEQYS.

The chain carries TRBV5-6 and TRBJ2-1; D unclear. This CDR3 spans 17 amino acids. The V end lost 3 bases, the J end lost 7 bases, and 23 bases lay between the germline ends. Looked up from germline, CDR1 is SGHDT and CDR2 is YYEEEE. As DNA, the CDR3 is TGTGCCAGCAGCTCCCGGTCGCGGTCGTGGCTTGAAAATGAGCAGTTCTTC. This encodes CASSSRSRSWLENEQFF. Looking up the rest from reference TRBV5-6 and TRBJ2-1 gives the full variable domain: DAGVTQSPTHLIKTRGQQVTLRCSPKSGHDTVSWYQQALGQGPQFIFQYYEEEERQRGNFPDRFSGHQFPNYSSELNVNALLLGDSALYLCASSSRSRSWLENEQFFGPGTRLTVL.

This clonotype was counted ten times or more. At one end, the junction sequence differs from germline, possibly due to a read error. V is TRBV5-1 and J is TRBJ2-5, with D possibly TRBD2 on 5 matching bases. Germline-derived CDR1 and CDR2 are SGHRS and YFSETQ. The CDR3 length is 13 residues. CDR3 in DNA: TGTGCCAGCAGCCTCGGGATCCAAGAGACCCAGTACTTC. Translation gives CASSLGIQETQYF.

CDR3 nucleotide sequence: TGTGCCAGCAGTTACTCTCCTTTCGGGGGCGACAATGAGCAGTTCTTC. Its translation is CASSYSPFGGDNEQFF. The chain carries TRBV6-6 and TRBJ2-1; TRBD1 or TRBD2 may be the D gene (6 bases each). The CDR3 extends over 16 amino acids. The germline V gene has CDR1 MNHNY and CDR2 SVGAGI (reference sequence). With 0 bases removed from V and 5 bases from J, the gap between germline ends came to 14 bases.

V usage is TRBV29-1 and J usage is TRBJ1-2; D is unclear. Germline V gene sequence: CDR1 SQVTM, CDR2 ANQGSEA. The V gene lost 4 bases and the J gene lost 0 bases, with 9 bases spanning the gap. This CDR3 is built from 13 residues. CDR3 coding DNA: TGCAGCGTTGGGGCAGCATCTAACTATGGCTACACCTTC. Translating gives CSVGAASNYGYTF.

The CDR3 reads CASSNRGLVEETQYF. The CDR3 bases are TGTGCCAGCTCGAATAGGGGGTTGGTAGAAGAGACCCAGTACTTC. The chain employs TRBV27 and TRBJ2-7; TRBD1 might be the D (6 bases). The J call may be incorrect, as the DNA end agrees better with TRBJ2-5. Germline CDR1 and CDR2: MNHEY and SMNVEV (reference sequence). The CDR3 is made up of 15 amino acids.

The J gene is TRBJ2-7, the V gene TRBV30; D not resolved. V was cut by 0 bases and J by 7 bases, with 19 bases left in between. This CDR3 has 15 amino acids. From germline, CDR1 is GTSNPN and CDR2 SVGIG (reference sequence). CDR3 sequence: CAWSVKTRFYNEQYF. The DNA of the CDR3 is TGTGCCTGGAGTGTAAAAACTCGGTTCTACAATGAGCAGTACTTC.